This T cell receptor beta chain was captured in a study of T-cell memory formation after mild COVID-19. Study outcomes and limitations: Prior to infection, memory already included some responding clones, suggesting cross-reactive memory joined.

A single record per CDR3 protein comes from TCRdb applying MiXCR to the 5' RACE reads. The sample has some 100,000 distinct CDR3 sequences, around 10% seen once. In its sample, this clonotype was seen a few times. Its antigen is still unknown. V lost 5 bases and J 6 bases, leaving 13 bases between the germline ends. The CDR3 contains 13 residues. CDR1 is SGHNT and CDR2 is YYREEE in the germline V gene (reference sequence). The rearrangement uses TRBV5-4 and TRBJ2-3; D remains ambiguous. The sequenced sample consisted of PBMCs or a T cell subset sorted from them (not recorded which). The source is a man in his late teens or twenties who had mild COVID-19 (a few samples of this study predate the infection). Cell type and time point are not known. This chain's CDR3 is CASRLSGEDTQYF. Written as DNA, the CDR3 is TGTGCCAGCAGGCTTTCTGGCGAGGATACGCAGTATTTT.